These T cell receptor beta chains were read from a single sample in a study of identical twins. Each CDR3 protein gets one entry after TCRdb re-called the 5' RACE reads with MiXCR. The sample has 250,000 or so distinct CDR3 sequences, about 7.3% seen once. These same records also appear under a second study, on yellow fever vaccine responses in identical twins.

The sample consisted of memory (CD45RO+) T cells sorted from blood. Receptor source: a woman aged 18-30 years in good health. The CDR3 runs from the conserved cysteine through the conserved F or W. The D gene is left open where the match is weak. Some rows have no size entry. The others give once, few or many, or a class for an expanded clone.

j_call d_call v_call clone_size cdr3_length cdr3_nt cdr3_aa
TRBJ2-7 NA TRBV28 NA 16 TGTGCCAGCAGCACCCTGGGGCAGGGCCCTACCTACGAGCAGTACTTC CASSTLGQGPTYEQYF
TRBJ1-4 TRBD1 TRBV5-5 NA 15 TGTGCCAGCAGCTTGGCCACAGGGGGAAGTGAAAAACTGTTTTTT CASSLATGGSEKLFF
TRBJ2-5 NA TRBV27 few 13 TGTGCCAGCACTTCCCGGGACCAAGAGACCCAGTACTTC CASTSRDQETQYF
TRBJ2-4 TRBD1 TRBV20-1 few 12 TGCAGTGCTAGAACAGGGGTGTACATTCAGTACTTC CSARTGVYIQYF
TRBJ1-5 NA TRBV12-3/TRBV12-4 many 15 TGTGCCAGCAGTTCAACCGGGACGGGGAATCAGCCCCAGCATTTT CASSSTGTGNQPQHF
TRBJ2-5 NA TRBV10-1 NA 13 TGCGCCAGCAGTGAGTCGATTGATGGGACCCAGTACTTC CASSESIDGTQYF
TRBJ2-3 NA TRBV12-3/TRBV12-4 few 12 TGTGCCAGCAGGTACCGTTGGGATACGCAGTATTTT CASRYRWDTQYF
TRBJ2-1 TRBD1 TRBV3-1 many 13 TGTGCCAGCAGCCGGACAGGGTCGGGTGAGCAGTTCTTC CASSRTGSGEQFF
TRBJ2-5 NA TRBV5-1 many 13 TGCGCCAGCAGCCAGGACAGAGAAGAGACCCAGTACTTC CASSQDREETQYF
TRBJ2-3 TRBD2 TRBV7-3 NA 16 TGTGCCAGCAGCTTAAATGGCGGGAGGACGGGAGATACGCAGTATTTT CASSLNGGRTGDTQYF
TRBJ1-2 NA TRBV27 many 14 TGTGCCAGCAGTCCAGCCGACACGGCCTATGGCTACACCTTC CASSPADTAYGYTF
TRBJ1-2 NA TRBV15 few 16 TGTGCCACCAGCAGAGATACCGAGGGGGTCCTCTATGGCTACACCTTC CATSRDTEGVLYGYTF
TRBJ2-5 TRBD2 TRBV5-5 few 18 TGTGCCAGCAGCTCGCACCGGGGGGGGGGTTCGTACCAAGAGACCCAGTACTTC CASSSHRGGGSYQETQYF
TRBJ2-5 TRBD2 TRBV25-1 NA 16 TGTGCCAGCAGTGACCCAACTAGCGGGAGCGGTGGTGGGCAGTACTTC CASSDPTSGSGGGQYF
TRBJ1-5 NA TRBV20-1 NA 15 TGCAGTGCAGTTGCCGGGGACCTTCATTATCAGCCCCAGCATTTT CSAVAGDLHYQPQHF
TRBJ2-5 TRBD1 TRBV5-1 few 16 TGCGCCAGCAGCGGAACCGAGGACAGGGCGCAAGAGACCCAGTACTTC CASSGTEDRAQETQYF
TRBJ1-5 TRBD1 TRBV28 many 16 TGTGCCAGCAGTACAACAGGGGGACTTAGCAATCAGCCCCAGCATTTT CASSTTGGLSNQPQHF
TRBJ2-2 TRBD1 TRBV10-3 few 13 TGTGCCACCTACCTGGGACAGGGCGGGGAGCTGTTTTTT CATYLGQGGELFF
TRBJ1-3 TRBD1 TRBV28 few 15 TGTGCCAGCAGTTTGGAGGGGGCCAACGGAAACACCATATATTTT CASSLEGANGNTIYF
TRBJ2-2 TRBD2 TRBV7-9 many 15 TGTGCCAGCAGCTTAGCGGGGACTAGCTCCGGGGAGCTGTTTTTT CASSLAGTSSGELFF
TRBJ1-2 TRBD1 TRBV7-9 NA 13 TGTGCCAGCAGCCCTGGGACAGTCACTGGCTACACCTTC CASSPGTVTGYTF
TRBJ2-1 TRBD2 TRBV20-1 many 18 TGCAGTGCTAGAGATCCGACTAGCGGGGGAGGTGGAAACAATGAGCAGTTCTTC CSARDPTSGGGGNNEQFF
TRBJ1-1 NA TRBV29-1 many 10 TGCAGCGCCCGAAATACTGAAGCTTTCTTT CSARNTEAFF
TRBJ2-2 NA TRBV12-3/TRBV12-4 NA 13 TGTGCCAGCGTCAGTTGGACCACCGGGGAGCTGTTTTTT CASVSWTTGELFF
TRBJ1-1 NA TRBV24-1 NA 13 TGTGCCACCAGTGACCGGGGCAGGGCTGAAGCTTTCTTT CATSDRGRAEAFF
TRBJ1-2 TRBD1 TRBV5-6 few 13 TGTGCCAGCAGCCCCCGGGGACAGGCGGGCTACACCTTC CASSPRGQAGYTF
TRBJ2-1 TRBD2 TRBV20-1 many 15 TGCAGTGCTAGTGGCGGGGGGGTCCGGTACAATGAGCAGTTCTTC CSASGGGVRYNEQFF
TRBJ2-6 NA TRBV14 NA 15 TGTGCCAGCAGCCAAGCCGGGTCTGGGGCCAACGTCCTGACTTTC CASSQAGSGANVLTF
TRBJ2-7 TRBD1 TRBV5-6 many 15 TGTGCCAGCAGCTCCGGGACAGGGGGCCTCAACGAGCAGTACTTC CASSSGTGGLNEQYF
TRBJ2-1 NA TRBV5-6 few 15 TGTGCCAGCACTACTGGGGGGTGGGGTAACAATGAGCAGTTCTTC CASTTGGWGNNEQFF
TRBJ2-6 NA TRBV2 NA 15 TGTGCCAGCACGGCCCAGGCAGGTGGGGCCAACGTCCTGACTTTC CASTAQAGGANVLTF
TRBJ2-1 TRBD1 TRBV5-1 few 14 TGCGCCAGCAGCAGGGGACAGACATACAATGAGCAGTTCTTC CASSRGQTYNEQFF
TRBJ2-2 TRBD1 TRBV28 many 16 TGTGCCAGCAGTTTTTTGGGACAGGGGAACACCGGGGAGCTGTTTTTT CASSFLGQGNTGELFF
TRBJ2-1 NA TRBV6-1 few 14 TGTGCCAGCAGGGGGACACAAGATTCCAATGAGCAGTTCTTC CASRGTQDSNEQFF
TRBJ2-1 NA TRBV7-9 NA 15 TGTGCCAGCAACAACCCCCAGACAGGTGGCAATGAGCAGTTCTTC CASNNPQTGGNEQFF
TRBJ2-3 NA TRBV18 NA 13 TGTGCCAGCTCACCAAGTTACGGGGATACGCAGTATTTT CASSPSYGDTQYF
TRBJ1-4 TRBD1 TRBV7-9 many 16 TGTGCCAGCAGCCTCGGACAGGGCGGGACTAATGAAAAACTGTTTTTT CASSLGQGGTNEKLFF
TRBJ2-2 TRBD1 TRBV5-1 many 17 TGCGCCAGCAGCGTCATAGGACAGGTGGGAAACACCGGGGAGCTGTTTTTT CASSVIGQVGNTGELFF
TRBJ2-3 NA TRBV24-1 few 13 TGTGCCACCAGAGCGGGTCGCACAGATACGCAGTATTTT CATRAGRTDTQYF
TRBJ2-6 NA TRBV11-2 NA 16 TGTGCCAGCAGCTTTCAGCGGTACTCTGGGGCCAACGTCCTGACTTTC CASSFQRYSGANVLTF
TRBJ1-3 NA TRBV7-9 few 14 TGTGCCAGCAGCCCTACAGGGACTGGAAACACCATATATTTT CASSPTGTGNTIYF
TRBJ1-1 NA TRBV20-1 few 13 TGCAGTGCTAGAGCTCTGGGGTACACTGAAGCTTTCTTT CSARALGYTEAFF
TRBJ2-2 TRBD2 TRBV3-1 few 16 TGTGCCAGCAGCCAAGGTGGTGGGACTAACTCCGGGGAGCTGTTTTTT CASSQGGGTNSGELFF
TRBJ2-7 NA TRBV3-1 many 14 TGTGCCAGCAGCCAAGAAGCTTCTAGGTACGAGCAGTACTTC CASSQEASRYEQYF
TRBJ2-2 NA TRBV10-3 NA 13 TGTGCCATCTGGCAGGGTCAGGCCGGGGAGCTGTTTTTT CAIWQGQAGELFF
TRBJ2-7 TRBD2 TRBV6-1 NA 14 TGTGCCAGCAAGAGACTAGCGGCCCTCTACGAGCAGTACTTC CASKRLAALYEQYF
TRBJ2-5 TRBD1 TRBV6-1 NA 15 TGTGCCAGCAGCCGACAGGGGGTACCAAGGGAGACCCAGTACTTC CASSRQGVPRETQYF
TRBJ2-1 TRBD2 TRBV7-3 many 16 TGTGCCAGCAGCTTAAAGGGTACTAGCGGGATTTATGAGCAGTTCTTC CASSLKGTSGIYEQFF
TRBJ2-1 NA TRBV3-1 many 12 TGTGCCAGCAGCCAGGTGCAAGGGGAGCAGTTCTTC CASSQVQGEQFF
TRBJ2-1 TRBD2 TRBV7-3 once 14 TGTGCCAGCAGGTCGCCTAGCGGGAGGAATGAGCAGTTCTTC CASRSPSGRNEQFF
TRBJ2-2 TRBD2 TRBV6-2/TRBV6-3 few 15 TGTGCCACCAGACCAGCGGGGGTTGGGACCGGGGAGCTGTTTTTT CATRPAGVGTGELFF
TRBJ2-7 NA TRBV6-1 few 13 TGTGCCAGCAGTGAAGTGGAGCGGACGGGACTGTACTTC CASSEVERTGLYF
TRBJ1-3 NA TRBV20-1 few 11 TGCAGTGCCCCCTCTGGAAACACCATATATTTT CSAPSGNTIYF
TRBJ2-2 TRBD1 TRBV7-6 few 15 TGTGCCAGCAGCCGACGACAGGGGGCGGCCGGGGAGCTGTTTTTT CASSRRQGAAGELFF
TRBJ1-6 NA TRBV20-1 NA 17 TGCAGTGCTAGACTTGACATAAAGAGCTCCTATAATTCACCCCTCCACTTT CSARLDIKSSYNSPLHF
TRBJ1-1 NA TRBV20-1 NA 12 TGCAGTGCTGGGACATCCAACACTGAAGCTTTCTTT CSAGTSNTEAFF
TRBJ2-2 NA TRBV19 NA 14 TGTGCCAGTAGTGCCCTAACAGGGACCGGGGAGCTGTTTTTT CASSALTGTGELFF
TRBJ2-7 TRBD1 TRBV15 few 15 TGTGCCACCAGCACCAGACAGGGAGCTAACTACGAGCAGTACTTC CATSTRQGANYEQYF
TRBJ2-3 NA TRBV7-2 many 13 TGTGCCAGCAGCTTAAGAAATGCAGATACGCAGTATTTT CASSLRNADTQYF
TRBJ2-3 NA TRBV5-1 few 15 TGCGCCAGCAGCAAAGAGAACAGGTGGGCAGATACGCAGTATTTT CASSKENRWADTQYF